The 27 T cell receptor beta chains below come from one sample, sequenced in a study of T-cell memory formation after mild COVID-19. MiXCR, run by TCRdb on the 5' RACE reads, gives a single entry per CDR3 protein. The sample has more than 300,000 distinct CDR3 sequences, around 13% seen once. Sequenced sample: PBMCs or a T cell subset sorted from them (not recorded which). The source of these receptors is a man aged 18 to 29 who had mild COVID-19 (a few samples of this study predate the infection). Cell type and time point are not known.

This clonotype appeared many times. The chain has TRBV15 and TRBJ2-2; D is possibly TRBD1 (6 bases). The CDR3 consists of 16 residues. Trimming removed 1 base from V and 2 bases from J, with 11 bases in between. The germline V gene has CDR1 LNHNV and CDR2 YYDKDF (reference sequence). The CDR3, as DNA: TGTGCCACCAGCAGAGCGGGGACAACTAACACCGGGGAGCTGTTTTTT. Translated: CATSRAGTTNTGELFF.

Note on this clonotype: The junction differs from germline at one of its ends, possibly a read error. J is TRBJ1-5 and V is TRBV6-1, with TRBD1 as a possible D gene (6 bases). Germline values: CDR1 MNHNS, CDR2 SASEGT. This CDR3 spans 15 amino acids. The CDR3 loop reads CAISVFQGRGWPQHF. CDR3 DNA sequence: TGTGCCATCAGTGTATTTCAGGGTAGGGGGTGGCCCCAGCATTTT.

The CDR3 region has the DNA TGTGCCATCAGCGGGGAGGGGGGGGCGGTCGAAGCTTTCTTT. Protein sequence: CAISGEGGAVEAFF. This chain links TRBV10-3 with TRBJ1-1; TRBD1 might be the D (6 bases). CDR3 length: 14 residues. Per the germline V gene, CDR1 is ENHRY and CDR2 is SYGVKD. V was shortened by 6 bases and J by 8 bases, with 19 bases between the two germline ends.

The V call is TRBV20-1, the J call TRBJ1-2; D perhaps matches TRBD1 (5 bases). V lost 5 bases and J lost 5, with 15 bases in between. CDR3 size: 13 residues. The germline CDR1 and CDR2 sequences are DFQATT and SNEGSKA (reference sequence). The CDR3 sequence is CSARPGGGYGYTF. The CDR3 DNA is TGCAGTGCTCGCCCCGGGGGGGGTTATGGCTACACCTTC.

As regards this clonotype: This clone may be a read error of a much larger clone one base away. V usage is TRBV30 and J usage is TRBJ2-7; D call uncertain. Looked up from germline, CDR1 is GTSNPN and CDR2 is SVGIG (reference sequence). This CDR3 is 11 amino acids long. The CDR3 coding sequence is TGTGCCTGGAGTGACTCCTGCGAGCAGTACTTC. Translated, it gives CAWSDSCEQYF.

The V gene is TRBV12-3 or TRBV12-4, the J gene TRBJ1-5, with 8 bases lining up with TRBD1. This CDR3 has 16 amino acids. Trimming took 6 bases from V and 1 from J; bases not matched to a gene: 8. CDR3 residues: CASSFQGARSNQPQHF. The CDR3 DNA reads TGTGCCAGCAGCTTTCAGGGGGCTCGGAGCAATCAGCCCCAGCATTTT.

The V call is TRBV7-8, the J call TRBJ2-7, with 11 bases that match TRBD2. Germline loops: CDR1 SGHVS, CDR2 FQNEAQ. The CDR3 sequence is 15 residues long. Trimming took 5 bases from V and 6 from J; bases not matched to a gene: 9. This CDR3 reads CASSILAGGQFEQYF. CDR3 bases: TGTGCCAGCAGCATATTAGCGGGGGGGCAATTCGAGCAGTACTTC.

Only a few counts were recorded for this clonotype. The chain combines TRBV5-1 with TRBJ2-5, with 14 bases fitting TRBD2. Germline V gene lookup returns CDR1 SGHRS and CDR2 YFSETQ. The CDR3 spans 16 residues. V gave up 4 bases and J gave up 7 bases; unmatched junction bases: 9. The chain's CDR3 is CASSQTSGGANVTQYF. The CDR3, as DNA: TGCGCCAGCAGCCAGACTAGCGGGGGGGCCAACGTGACCCAGTACTTC.

V is TRBV12-3 or TRBV12-4 and J is TRBJ2-5; D ambiguous. V was pared by 2 bases and J by 2 bases, with 9 bases between. The CDR3 has 14 amino acids. The CDR3 DNA reads as TGTGCCAGCAGTTTAAGTTCCAGACAAGAGACCCAGTACTTC. It encodes CASSLSSRQETQYF.

This clonotype was counted only a few times. The chain joins TRBV30 to TRBJ1-5, with 12 bases aligning to TRBD1. Germline V gene lookup returns CDR1 GTSNPN and CDR2 SVGIG (reference sequence). The CDR3 length is 14 residues. With V trimmed by 3 bases and J by 6 bases, 3 bases remained unmatched. The chain's CDR3 is CAWRGQGAGQPQHF. The CDR3 DNA reads TGTGCCTGGAGGGGACAGGGGGCGGGTCAGCCCCAGCATTTT.

This clonotype has only a few counts. V is TRBV4-2 and J is TRBJ2-5; unclear D gene. The germline V and J ends were trimmed by 2 bases and 3 bases, with 7 bases remaining between them. CDR1 is LGHNA and CDR2 is YNFKEQ in the germline V gene. The CDR3 contains 13 residues. The CDR3 bases are TGTGCCAGCAGCCAACACGAGAAAGAGACCCAGTACTTC. Protein product: CASSQHEKETQYF.

This clonotype appeared a few times. This chain connects TRBV10-3 to TRBJ1-5; D perhaps matches TRBD1 (6 bases). Germline assignment: CDR1 ENHRY and CDR2 SYGVKD. The CDR3 consists of 13 residues. V lost 4 bases and J 6 bases, leaving 10 bases between the germline ends. CDR3 nucleotide sequence: TGTGCCATCAGTGGGGGGCGCGGTCAGCCCCAGCATTTT. Translating it yields CAISGGRGQPQHF.

This clonotype has a handful of counts. The chain is built from TRBV19 and TRBJ2-1, with 9 bases that match TRBD1. CDR3 length: 15 residues. V dropped 3 bases and J dropped 5; count of bases not matched to a gene: 5. Germline-derived CDR1 and CDR2 are LNHDA and SQIVND (reference sequence). The CDR3 DNA reads TGTGCCAGTAGTATTGTGGGACAGGGCCACAATGAGCAGTTCTTC. Its translation: CASSIVGQGHNEQFF.

Only one count was recorded for this clonotype. The chain carries TRBV29-1 and TRBJ1-1; D unclear. The V end lost 4 bases, the J end lost 0 bases, and 9 bases lay between the germline ends. Germline-derived CDR1 and CDR2 are SQVTM and ANQGSEA. This CDR3 has 13 amino acids. Here the CDR3 DNA reads TGCAGCGTTGCGGGCAGCTTGAACACTGAAGCTTTCTTT. Protein sequence: CSVAGSLNTEAFF.

This clonotype occurred many times. V and J are TRBV7-6 and TRBJ2-7; tentative D call: TRBD1 (6 bases). Trimming cost V 4 bases and J 6 bases, with 16 bases left between them. Germline lookup yields CDR1 SGHVS and CDR2 FNYEAQ. The CDR3 totals 14 residues. Here the CDR3 DNA reads TGTGCCAGCAGCTCCCGGGCAGGGGCTGGCGAGCAGTACTTC. Protein: CASSSRAGAGEQYF.

This clonotype was detected a few times. The genes are TRBV5-1 and TRBJ2-2; TRBD1 aligns across 7 bases. V dropped 8 bases and J dropped 1; count of bases not matched to a gene: 5. This CDR3 region has 14 residues. Germline V gives CDR1 SGHRS, CDR2 YFSETQ. For the CDR3, the DNA is TGCGCCAGTACCGGGACAGAGAACACCGGGGAGCTGTTTTTT. The encoded protein is CASTGTENTGELFF.

The chain couples TRBV3-1 to TRBJ2-2; 9 bases line up with TRBD1. V gave up 4 bases and J gave up 3 bases; unmatched junction bases: 3. The CDR3 totals 15 residues. CDR1 and CDR2 (germline): LGHDT, YNNKEL (reference sequence). In nucleotides, the CDR3 is TGTGCCAGCAGCCCCCGGACAGGGGACACCGGGGAGCTGTTTTTT. Translating gives CASSPRTGDTGELFF.

V usage is TRBV6-5 and J usage is TRBJ2-5; the D gene is possibly TRBD1 (5 bases). The CDR3 consists of 14 residues. Germline V gene lookup returns CDR1 MNHEY and CDR2 SVGAGI. Trimming left V 6 bases short and J 5 bases short, with 16 bases between. The CDR3 nucleotides read TGTGCCAGCAGACCTCCGTTAGGGGTGGAGACCCAGTACTTC. It translates to CASRPPLGVETQYF.

This clonotype was detected many times. CDR3 bases: TGTGCCAGCAGCCGGGACAGTACCCTGGCCAATGAGCAGTTCTTC. It codes for CASSRDSTLANEQFF. The chain is built from TRBV12-3 or TRBV12-4 and TRBJ2-1; 7 nucleotides align to TRBD1. The CDR3 sequence is 15 residues long. J lost 6 bases, V lost 6 bases, and 11 bases had no gene match.

The chain links TRBV6-5 to TRBJ2-1, with a weak D call TRBD2 (7 bases). From germline, CDR1 is MNHEY and CDR2 SVGAGI. CDR3 length equals 13 residues. Trimming cost V 10 bases and J 6 bases, with 16 bases left between them. This CDR3 is CATLGGGSNEQFF. CDR3 coding DNA: TGTGCCACCCTGGGGGGGGGCTCCAATGAGCAGTTCTTC.

V usage is TRBV30 and J usage is TRBJ1-2; a possible D gene is TRBD1 (6 bases). This CDR3 spans 15 amino acids. Germline CDR1 GTSNPN, CDR2 SVGIG (reference sequence). Between the trimmed V and J ends, which lost 0 bases and 6 bases, there was a span of 17 bases. The CDR3 is CAWSVGGAGEHGYTF. CDR3 coding DNA: TGTGCCTGGAGTGTAGGGGGGGCAGGGGAACATGGCTACACCTTC.

This sequence joins TRBV20-1 and TRBJ2-5; 8 bases match TRBD1. After removal of 2 bases from V and 5 bases from J, the junction contained 4 bases not matched to a gene. The germline V gene has CDR1 DFQATT and CDR2 SNEGSKA (reference sequence). The CDR3 runs to 13 residues. The CDR3 here is CSARIRGLETQYF. The DNA of the CDR3 is TGCAGTGCTAGAATCAGGGGGCTGGAGACCCAGTACTTC.

This clonotype was detected only a few times. CDR3 DNA sequence: TGCAGTGCTAGAGATATCAGGGCCGACACCATATATTTT. It specifies CSARDIRADTIYF. This chain connects TRBV20-1 to TRBJ1-3, with D maybe TRBD1 (5 bases). CDR1 is DFQATT and CDR2 is SNEGSKA in the germline V gene (reference sequence). V lost 0 bases and J 8 bases, leaving 11 bases between the germline ends. The CDR3 runs 13 residues.

The chain joins TRBV5-6 to TRBJ2-3; the D gene is possibly TRBD2 (5 bases). CDR3 size: 12 residues. Trimming took off 7 bases at V and 10 bases at J, with 16 bases between the two ends. The germline gives CDR1 SGHDT, CDR2 YYEEEE. The CDR3 DNA sequence: TGTGCCAGCTCTAGCCATGGGCAGTCGCAGTATTTT. This gives the protein CASSSHGQSQYF. The full variable domain, its missing parts supplied by reference TRBV5-6 and TRBJ2-3, is DAGVTQSPTHLIKTRGQQVTLRCSPKSGHDTVSWYQQALGQGPQFIFQYYEEEERQRGNFPDRFSGHQFPNYSSELNVNALLLGDSALYLCASSSHGQSQYFGPGTRLTVL.

V is TRBV5-1 and J is TRBJ2-6; the D is unclear. Germline lookup yields CDR1 SGHRS and CDR2 YFSETQ. V was trimmed by 4 bases and J by 1 base, leaving 9 bases between them. The CDR3 sequence is 15 residues long. The CDR3 loop is CASSPIESGANVLTF. CDR3 bases: TGCGCCAGCAGCCCTATTGAGTCTGGGGCCAACGTCCTGACTTTC.

This clonotype was counted between two and nine times. The J gene is TRBJ2-7, the V gene TRBV12-3 or TRBV12-4, with a tentative D call TRBD2 (5 bases). Deletions cut 6 bases from V and 1 base from J, with 7 bases between. The CDR3 contains 12 residues. The CDR3 DNA reads as TGTGCCAGCAGGTCGGGGTCCTACGAGCAGTACTTC. Translating gives CASRSGSYEQYF.

This clonotype was detected only once. J is TRBJ2-5 and V is TRBV5-1, with D possibly called TRBD1 or TRBD2 (5 bases each). V was clipped by 1 base and J by 4 bases, with 11 bases between them. Germline loops: CDR1 SGHRS, CDR2 YFSETQ. The CDR3 loop spans 14 amino acids. CDR3: CASSLNTGRETQYF. In DNA, the CDR3 is TGCGCCAGCAGCTTGAACACGGGGCGAGAGACCCAGTACTTC. Combining the CDR3 with reference TRBV5-1 and TRBJ2-5 gives the whole variable domain KAGVTQTPRYLIKTRGQQVTLSCSPISGHRSVSWYQQTPGQGLQFLFEYFSETQRNKGNFPGRFSGRQFSNSRSEMNVSTLELGDSALYLCASSLNTGRETQYFGPGTRLLVL.